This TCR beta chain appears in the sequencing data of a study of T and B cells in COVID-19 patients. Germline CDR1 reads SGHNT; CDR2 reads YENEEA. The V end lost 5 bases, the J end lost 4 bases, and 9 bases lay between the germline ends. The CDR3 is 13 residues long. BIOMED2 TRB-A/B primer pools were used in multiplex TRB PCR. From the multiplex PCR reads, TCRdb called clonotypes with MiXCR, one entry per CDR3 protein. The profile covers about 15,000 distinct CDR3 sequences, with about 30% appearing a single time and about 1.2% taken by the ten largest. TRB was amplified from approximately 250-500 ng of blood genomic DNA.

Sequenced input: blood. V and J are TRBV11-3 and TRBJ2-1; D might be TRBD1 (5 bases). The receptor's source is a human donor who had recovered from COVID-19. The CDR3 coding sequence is TGTGCCAGCAGCCCACGACAGTACAATGAGCAGTTCTTC. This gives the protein CASSPRQYNEQFF.